This T cell receptor beta chain stems from a study of T cells in localized non-small cell lung cancer. Whole-study results and caveats: Exceeding tumor, uninvolved adjacent lung had the highest T cell clonality.

There are 12 residues in the CDR3. Germline V gives CDR1 SGHTA, CDR2 FQGTGA. Trimming cost V 6 bases and J 3 bases, with 5 bases left between them. Sequenced by immunoSEQ multiplex PCR; TCRdb stores in-frame clones only, minus some. This sample yields tens of thousands of clones, of which about four fifths are seen a single time; 2.5% to 3% belongs to the top ten. Remarks on this clone: Its antigen remains unidentified.

The sequences come from peripheral blood, collected before any cancer treatment. This receptor was taken from a man aged 40 to 70 with stage I lung adenocarcinoma. The chain uses TRBV7-3 and TRBJ2-2; D gene ambiguous. CDR3 amino acids: CASRRDTGELFF. CDR3 bases: TGTGCCAGCAGACGGGACACCGGGGAGCTGTTTTTT.